The present TCR beta chain was sequenced within a study of shared clonotypes between healthy human individuals. Notes on the study in general: It was the non-shared clonotypes that had lower generation probabilities than clonotypes shared by all four donors. In this cohort, only blood was sampled, and tissue repertoires likely differ.

The method was immunoSEQ multiplex PCR; TCRdb's version includes in-frame clones alone and lacks a portion of them. Of about a million clones in the sample, 65% to 80% were seen once. The V and J ends lost 8 bases and 0 bases respectively, with 10 bases between them. CDR1 ENHRY and CDR2 SYGVKD come from the germline V gene. This CDR3 region has 13 residues. Turning to this clone: No antigen is known for it.

The chain carries TRBV10-3 and TRBJ1-1, with D possibly TRBD1 on 5 matching bases. The TCR originated in a man between 18 and 35 years old in good health. The source material was memory CD4+ T cells sorted from blood. Noted subset: CD45RA-negative fraction. The CDR3 loop reads CAIQGGMNTEAFF. In DNA, the CDR3 is TGTGCCATCCAGGGCGGGATGAACACTGAAGCTTTCTTT.